The 29 T cell receptor beta chains given below trace back to one sample, sequenced in a study of low-dose radiotherapy and immunotherapy resistance in tumors. First-strand cDNA used TRAV- and TRBV-specific primers, covering alpha and beta chains. Amplification of TCRs used a constant-region primer and V-primer adapter for about 18 PCR cycles. From the reads, TCRdb called clonotypes with MiXCR, one entry per CDR3 protein. The table includes 80,000 to 95,000 distinct CDR3 sequences, 8% to 10% detected once. Time point indicated: before trial treatment. Sequencing was performed on PBMCs, taken before treatment. Every receptor here comes from a male donor with prostate cancer.

This clonotype was counted at least ten times. This sequence joins TRBV2 and TRBJ2-3, with TRBD2 as a possible D gene (5 bases). The V end was cut by 2 bases, the J end by 5 bases, with 11 bases between. This CDR3 region has 14 residues. In germline, CDR1 is SNHLY, CDR2 FYNNEI. CDR3 in amino acids: CASSENSVGDTQYF. DNA for the CDR3: TGTGCCAGCAGTGAAAATAGCGTTGGAGATACGCAGTATTTT.

This clonotype was counted ten times or more. The chain recombines TRBV5-1 with TRBJ2-1; 7 bases agree with TRBD2. Trimming took 4 bases from V and 2 from J; bases not matched to a gene: 6. Germline CDR1 and CDR2: SGHRS and YFSETQ. This CDR3 is built from 15 residues. This chain's CDR3 is CASSELATTYNEQFF. The CDR3 coding sequence is TGCGCCAGCAGCGAACTAGCGACAACCTACAATGAGCAGTTCTTC.

This clonotype was picked up a small number of times. The V call is TRBV7-2, the J call TRBJ2-4, with D possibly matching TRBD2 (5 bases). Trimming removed 5 bases at V and 9 bases at J, with 11 bases between. Germline-derived CDR1 and CDR2 are SGHTA and FQGNSA. The CDR3 has 12 amino acids. CDR3 amino acids: CASSPGLPIQYF. The CDR3 bases are TGTGCCAGCAGCCCTGGACTGCCCATTCAGTACTTC. Filled out from reference TRBV7-2 and TRBJ2-4, the complete variable domain reads GAGVSQSPSNKVTEKGKDVELRCDPISGHTALYWYRQSLGQGLEFLIYFQGNSAPDKSGLPSDRFSAERTGGSVSTLTIQRTQQEDSAVYLCASSPGLPIQYFGAGTRLSVL.

In the case of this clonotype: This likely came from a read error, as a far larger clone is one base away. The chain combines TRBV2 with TRBJ2-7, with a weak D call TRBD2 (6 bases). The germline CDR1 and CDR2 sequences are SNHLY and FYNNEI. V was shortened by 7 bases and J by 7 bases, with 20 bases between the two germline ends. This CDR3 has 14 amino acids. DNA for the CDR3: TGTGCCAGCAACGAGGGTGGGAGGAGGAATGAGCAGTACTTC. It yields the protein CASNEGGRRNEQYF.

This clonotype was seen many times. The gene calls are TRBV29-1 and TRBJ2-2; D remains ambiguous. V lost 0 bases, J lost 2 bases, and 4 bases lay in between. This CDR3 is built from 13 residues. Germline V gives CDR1 SQVTM, CDR2 ANQGSEA. The CDR3 DNA sequence: TGCAGCGTTGAAGAAGGAAACACCGGGGAGCTGTTTTTT. It codes for CSVEEGNTGELFF.

A remark on this clonotype: Only one base separates this from a far larger clonotype, so it likely reflects a read error. This chain uses TRBV5-1 with TRBJ2-7, with D perhaps TRBD2 (6 bases). Trimming took off 2 bases at V and 7 bases at J, with 13 bases between the two ends. The length of the CDR3 is 13 residues. Looked up from germline, CDR1 is SGHRS and CDR2 is YFSETQ. The CDR3 here is CASSFQAGDEQYF. The CDR3, as DNA: TGCGCCAGCAGCTTTCAAGCGGGCGATGAGCAGTACTTC.

The table lists this clonotype with many counts. This chain links TRBV29-1 with TRBJ1-1; D is unclear. This CDR3 region has 12 residues. Germline assignment: CDR1 SQVTM and CDR2 ANQGSEA. The germline V and J ends were trimmed by 7 bases and 5 bases, with 14 bases remaining between them. In DNA, the CDR3 is TGCAGCGCCCTGACAAGTGGTACTGAAGCTTTCTTT. Encoded protein: CSALTSGTEAFF.

This clonotype was seen more than once but under ten times. The chain uses TRBV29-1 and TRBJ2-3, with TRBD2 matching 9 bases. Per the germline V gene, CDR1 is SQVTM and CDR2 is ANQGSEA. The ends lost 4 bases at V and 3 bases at J; junction bases unmatched: 5. This CDR3 has 14 residues. CDR3 sequence reads: CSVVNLAGTDTQYF. Written as DNA, the CDR3 is TGCAGCGTTGTAAATCTAGCGGGGACAGATACGCAGTATTTT.

This clonotype was detected ten times or more. One junction end disagrees with the germline gene, perhaps due to a read error. V gene TRBV4-1 combines with J gene TRBJ2-7; 11 bases map to TRBD1. CDR3 size: 15 residues. Germline CDR1 is MGHRA and CDR2 is YSYEKL. The CDR3 sequence is CASSQEGQGAYEQYF. For the CDR3, the DNA is TGTGCCAGCAGCCAGGAAGGACAGGGGGCTTACGAGCAGTACTTC.

This clonotype was seen many times. This chain connects TRBV7-8 to TRBJ2-1; TRBD2 agrees at 15 bases. From germline, CDR1 is SGHVS and CDR2 FQNEAQ. The CDR3 has 18 residues. Trimming at V came to 5 bases and at J to 3 bases, leaving 8 bases not matched to a gene. CDR3 nucleotide sequence: TGTGCCAGCAGCCCAGGGACTAGCGGGAGGCCATACTACAATGAGCAGTTCTTC. Translated: CASSPGTSGRPYYNEQFF.

This clonotype appeared many times. The chain employs TRBV5-1 and TRBJ2-5; the D call may be TRBD1 or TRBD2 (5 bases each). The germline CDR1 and CDR2 sequences are SGHRS and YFSETQ. The CDR3 has 14 residues. V lost 6 bases and J lost 5, with 17 bases in between. Here the CDR3 reads CASTFFGGEETQYF. The CDR3 coding sequence is TGCGCCAGCACCTTTTTTGGGGGAGAGGAGACCCAGTACTTC.

At least ten counts were recorded for this clonotype. Here the CDR3 DNA reads TGTGCCAGCAGGCCTAGCGGGAGTTGGAGTGAGCAGTTCTTC. Translation gives CASRPSGSWSEQFF. This chain links TRBV27 with TRBJ2-1, with 10 bases that match TRBD2. The V segment lost 6 bases and the J segment 9 bases; nucleotides outside the gene matches: 8. Germline CDR1 is MNHEY and CDR2 is SMNVEV (reference sequence). The length of the CDR3 is 14 residues.

This clonotype was seen ten or more times. The gene calls are TRBV2 and TRBJ1-5; possibly TRBD1 for D (5 bases). Per germline, CDR1 SNHLY and CDR2 FYNNEI. The CDR3 has 15 amino acids. The ends were cut back, 4 bases at V and 1 base at J, with 11 bases in the middle. The CDR3 here is CASSAQGGSNQPQHF. The CDR3 DNA sequence: TGTGCCAGCAGTGCGCAGGGAGGGAGCAATCAGCCCCAGCATTTT.

This clonotype was seen ten or more times. V and J are TRBV20-1 and TRBJ2-5; 10 bases fit TRBD2. The ends lost 2 bases at V and 5 bases at J; junction bases unmatched: 11. Germline loops: CDR1 DFQATT, CDR2 SNEGSKA (reference sequence). The CDR3 is 16 residues long. As DNA, the CDR3 is TGCAGTGCTAGAATCTTAGCGGGAGGAGGGTTGGAGACCCAGTACTTC. Translation: CSARILAGGGLETQYF.

This clonotype was detected many times. The chain uses TRBV2 and TRBJ2-5; the D is unclear. This CDR3 is 14 amino acids long. Trimming removed 0 bases from V and 5 bases from J, with 10 bases in between. The germline CDR1 and CDR2 sequences are SNHLY and FYNNEI. Here the CDR3 reads CASSEAKQLETQYF. CDR3 coding DNA: TGTGCCAGCAGTGAAGCCAAGCAGCTTGAGACCCAGTACTTC. Based on the CDR3 plus reference TRBV2 and TRBJ2-5, the full variable domain is EPEVTQTPSHQVTQMGQEVILRCVPISNHLYFYWYRQILGQKVEFLVSFYNNEISEKSEIFDDQFSVERPDGSNFTLKIRSTKLEDSAMYFCASSEAKQLETQYFGPGTRLLVL.

The chain recombines TRBV18 with TRBJ1-5; D possibly corresponds to TRBD1 (6 bases). V was clipped by 3 bases and J by 5 bases, with 14 bases between them. CDR3 length: 15 residues. Germline-derived CDR1 and CDR2 are KGHSH and LQKENI. DNA of the CDR3: TGTGCCAGCTCACCCTCGACAGGTTCGGATCAGCCCCAGCATTTT. Residues: CASSPSTGSDQPQHF.

This clonotype has just a few counts. This may stem from a read error, because a much larger clone lies one nucleotide away. This chain uses TRBV28 with TRBJ2-4; 10 bases map to TRBD1. The CDR3 consists of 18 residues. Per germline, CDR1 MDHEN and CDR2 SYDVKM. The CDR3 loop reads CASRDRGREGIAKNIQNF. In nucleotides, the CDR3 is TGTGCCAGCAGGGACAGGGGGAGGGAGGGAATAGCCAAAAACATTCAGAACTTC.

Many counts were recorded for this clonotype. This rearrangement joins TRBV28 to TRBJ2-5; D unresolved. Trimming took 10 bases from V and 1 from J, leaving 10 bases between them. The CDR3 consists of 12 residues. Per the germline V gene, CDR1 is MDHEN and CDR2 is SYDVKM. Written as DNA, the CDR3 is TGTGCCACCACGGTGGCCCAAGAGACCCAGTACTTC. This translates into CATTVAQETQYF.

This clonotype occurred many times. The V call is TRBV14, the J call TRBJ2-1, with a weak D call TRBD1 (6 bases). V was clipped by 2 bases and J by 11 bases, with 13 bases between them. Per the germline V gene, CDR1 is SGHDN and CDR2 is FVKESK. The CDR3 is 13 residues long. The CDR3 protein is CASSQNRDRQQFF. CDR3 coding DNA: TGTGCCAGCAGCCAAAACAGGGACCGCCAGCAGTTCTTC.

This clonotype was counted ten times or more. This chain connects TRBV28 to TRBJ2-1; 7 nucleotides line up with TRBD2. The trim removed 3 bases at V and 1 base at J, leaving 9 bases unmatched. The CDR3 loop spans 17 amino acids. Germline CDR1 MDHEN, CDR2 SYDVKM. CDR3 protein: CASSLPRSGQSYNEQFF. CDR3 nucleotide sequence: TGTGCCAGCAGTTTGCCCCGTAGCGGGCAATCCTACAATGAGCAGTTCTTC.

This clonotype came up many times. V gene TRBV5-1 combines with J gene TRBJ1-5; a possible D gene is TRBD1 (5 bases). V lost 4 bases, J lost 0 bases, and 11 bases lay in between. The CDR3 has 15 amino acids. Germline V gene sequence: CDR1 SGHRS, CDR2 YFSETQ. CDR3 sequence (DNA): TGCGCCAGCAGCAGAACAGGAGCTAGCAATCAGCCCCAGCATTTT. Translation gives CASSRTGASNQPQHF. The complete variable domain, with remaining parts taken from reference TRBV5-1 and TRBJ1-5, reads KAGVTQTPRYLIKTRGQQVTLSCSPISGHRSVSWYQQTPGQGLQFLFEYFSETQRNKGNFPGRFSGRQFSNSRSEMNVSTLELGDSALYLCASSRTGASNQPQHFGDGTRLSIL.

In its sample, this clonotype was seen many times. J is TRBJ2-7 and V is TRBV21-1; the D call TRBD1 from the table was never checked on the DNA. TRBV21-1 is a listed pseudogene. The CDR3 loop spans 12 amino acids. In DNA form, the CDR3 reads TGTGCCAGCGGGGGACAGCCCTACGAGCAGTACTTC. It encodes CASGGQPYEQYF.

This clonotype was picked up many times. The chain links TRBV7-3 to TRBJ2-2; D is undetermined. The CDR3 runs 13 residues. Germline CDR1 and CDR2: SGHTA and FQGTGA. V was cut by 0 bases and J by 4 bases, with 3 bases left in between. The CDR3 nucleotides read TGTGCCAGCAGCTTAACTTCCACCGGGGAGCTGTTTTTT. Protein: CASSLTSTGELFF.

The sample holds many counts of this clonotype. The rearrangement links TRBV28 to TRBJ2-1; 8 bases match TRBD2. Germline CDR1 reads MDHEN; CDR2 reads SYDVKM. V lost 6 bases and J lost 0; bases outside the gene matches: 4. The CDR3 totals 15 residues. The CDR3 is CASRRGGSSYNEQFF. In nucleotides, the CDR3 is TGTGCCAGCAGACGCGGGGGGAGCTCCTACAATGAGCAGTTCTTC.

This clonotype was detected ten times or more. The rearrangement links TRBV20-1 to TRBJ2-3; TRBD2 agrees at 11 bases. The germline V gene has CDR1 DFQATT and CDR2 SNEGSKA (reference sequence). V shed 4 bases, J shed 1 base, and the junction held 1 base outside the gene matches. CDR3 size: 14 residues. The CDR3 DNA reads TGCAGTGCTATACTAGCGGGAGGCACAGATACGCAGTATTTT. Translating it yields CSAILAGGTDTQYF.

This clonotype has ten or more counts. J is TRBJ1-2 and V is TRBV29-1, with 7 bases identical to TRBD1. The trim removed 4 bases at V and 0 bases at J, leaving 5 bases unmatched. This CDR3 has 14 amino acids. In germline, CDR1 is SQVTM, CDR2 ANQGSEA. The CDR3 loop reads CSVGGGGPNYGYTF. The CDR3 coding sequence is TGCAGCGTTGGAGGAGGGGGCCCTAACTATGGCTACACCTTC.

This clonotype was detected many times. J is TRBJ2-7 and V is TRBV28, with D unclear. Germline V gene sequence: CDR1 MDHEN, CDR2 SYDVKM. Trimming left V 6 bases short and J 7 bases short, with 22 bases between. This CDR3 spans 15 amino acids. The DNA of the CDR3 is TGTGCCAGCAGCCCCGGCTCCGCCTGGGGTGGGGAGCAGTACTTC. Translating it yields CASSPGSAWGGEQYF.

There are many counts of this clonotype. This chain uses TRBV27 with TRBJ2-7; D perhaps matches TRBD2 (5 bases). V lost 3 bases and J lost 3, with 15 bases in between. There are 15 residues in the CDR3. From germline, CDR1 is MNHEY and CDR2 SMNVEV (reference sequence). In nucleotides, the CDR3 is TGTGCCAGCAGTTTTAGAACGGGGTACAACTACGAGCAGTACTTC. It codes for CASSFRTGYNYEQYF.

Many counts were recorded for this clonotype. The CDR3 DNA follows: TGCGCCAGCAGCCCGGATCCAGGGACTTACAATGAGCAGTTCTTC. This sequence encodes CASSPDPGTYNEQFF. V usage is TRBV5-1 and J usage is TRBJ2-1; D might be TRBD2 (6 bases). Trimming shortened V by 4 bases and J by 4 bases, and 15 bases separated the two germline ends. CDR1 and CDR2 (germline): SGHRS, YFSETQ. The CDR3 contains 15 residues.